The 22 T cell receptor beta chains listed next were all sequenced from one sample in a study of neurological immune-mediated disorders. MiXCR, applied by TCRdb to the 5' RACE reads, yields one record per CDR3 protein. The data contain more than 50,000 distinct CDR3 sequences, 24% of them singletons. Time point here: technical triplicate 2. The sequencing input was PBMCs. The receptor source for this set is a man aged 55 to 69 with HTLV-1-associated myelopathy (HAM/TSP).

The table lists this clonotype with a few counts. At one of its ends the junction is not consistent with the germline gene, which may arise from a read error. The chain combines TRBV20-1 with TRBJ2-7, with D maybe TRBD2 (6 bases). The CDR3 has 12 residues. In germline, CDR1 is DFQATT, CDR2 SNEGSKA (reference sequence). CDR3 bases: TGCAGTGCCCTACCGGACGGCGGGAATCCGGAATTC. It is translated as CSALPDGGNPEF.

Ten or more counts support this clonotype. As DNA, the CDR3 is TGTGCCAGCAGCCACTCCCCCTACGAGCAGTACTTC. Protein: CASSHSPYEQYF. The chain uses TRBV5-8 and TRBJ2-7; no clear D gene. The CDR3 is 12 amino acids. Germline lookup yields CDR1 SGHTS and CDR2 YDEGEE. Trimming left V 4 bases short and J 2 bases short, with 7 bases between.

In its sample, this clonotype was seen a few times. The chain recombines TRBV29-1 with TRBJ1-2; 7 bases line up with TRBD1. The length of the CDR3 is 15 residues. Germline CDR1 and CDR2: SQVTM and ANQGSEA. Losses at the gene ends were 5 bases for V and 0 bases for J; bases not matched to a gene: 9. The CDR3 region is CSVLDAGTANYGYTF. CDR3 bases: TGCAGCGTTTTAGACGCCGGGACAGCTAACTATGGCTACACCTTC.

As concerns this clonotype: At one end the junction does not follow the germline gene, possibly because of a read error. The DNA of the CDR3 is TGCGCCAGCAGCTCAATCAGGTTGCCAACTGTCTACGAGCAGTACTTC. Protein product: CASSSIRLPTVYEQYF. J is TRBJ2-7 and V is TRBV28; the D is unclear. This CDR3 has 16 amino acids. Germline V CDR1 and CDR2: MDHEN, SYDVKM.

This clonotype was counted at least ten times. The rearrangement links TRBV20-1 to TRBJ2-5, with 12 bases matching TRBD1. Per germline, CDR1 DFQATT and CDR2 SNEGSKA (reference sequence). The CDR3 has 14 residues. Trimming removed 8 bases from V and 2 bases from J; junction bases left unmatched: 6. This CDR3 reads CSPGQGANQETQYF. The CDR3 bases are TGCAGTCCGGGACAGGGGGCCAATCAAGAGACCCAGTACTTC.

The J gene is TRBJ1-2, the V gene TRBV6-5; the match to TRBD1 covers 10 bases. Germline lookup yields CDR1 MNHEY and CDR2 SVGAGI. With V trimmed by 6 bases and J by 7 bases, 5 bases remained unmatched. The CDR3 has 13 residues. The CDR3 nucleotides read TGTGCCAGCAGGGACAGGGGGAGAGGTGGCTACACCTTC. Translating it yields CASRDRGRGGYTF.

In this sample, this clonotype turned up many times. The chain is built from TRBV10-3 and TRBJ2-1; D might be TRBD1 (6 bases). Germline lookup yields CDR1 ENHRY and CDR2 SYGVKD. V was pared by 3 bases and J by 7 bases, with 16 bases between. The CDR3 loop spans 15 amino acids. CDR3 bases: TGTGCCATCAGTGACGCCAAGGGGGTGGAAAATGAGCAGTTCTTC. The encoded protein is CAISDAKGVENEQFF.

This clonotype was observed many times. The V and J genes are TRBV4-1 and TRBJ2-7, with D possibly TRBD2 on 6 matching bases. The V gene's germline CDR1 is MGHRA and CDR2 YSYEKL. Trimming took 3 bases from V and 3 from J, leaving 12 bases between them. CDR3 size: 14 residues. The CDR3 loop is CASSHRAGNYEQYF. CDR3 nucleotides: TGCGCCAGCAGCCACAGGGCGGGGAACTACGAGCAGTACTTC.

The CDR3 DNA sequence: TGTGCCAGCACCTTTTTGAGTTCCCTCCGCCGCATTCAGTACTTC. Amino acids: CASTFLSSLRRIQYF. V is TRBV27 and J is TRBJ2-4, with D unresolved. Germline values: CDR1 MNHEY, CDR2 SMNVEV (reference sequence). With 7 bases removed from V and 9 bases from J, the gap between germline ends came to 22 bases. The CDR3 sequence is 15 residues long.

The chain is built from TRBV29-1 and TRBJ2-2; D remains unclear. The CDR3 is 14 amino acids. V lost 6 bases and J lost 2, with 13 bases in between. Per the germline V gene, CDR1 is SQVTM and CDR2 is ANQGSEA. This CDR3 is CSVYWTDNTGELFF. CDR3 nucleotides: TGCAGCGTCTACTGGACCGATAACACCGGGGAGCTGTTTTTT.

In this sample, this clonotype turned up a few times. The chain employs TRBV29-1 and TRBJ1-2; 10 bases fit TRBD1. Germline V gives CDR1 SQVTM, CDR2 ANQGSEA. This CDR3 has 17 residues. The J segment lost 4 bases and the V segment lost 3 bases, leaving 14 bases of the junction unmatched. The CDR3 DNA follows: TGCAGCGTTGACTTAGGAGTCCGGGACAGGGGTGGCTATGGCTACACCTTC. Its protein is CSVDLGVRDRGGYGYTF.

This clonotype was recorded at least ten times. The V gene is TRBV6-1, the J gene TRBJ1-2, with a tentative D call TRBD1 (5 bases). V was clipped by 6 bases and J by 4 bases, with 18 bases between them. The CDR3 is 15 amino acids. The V gene's germline CDR1 is MNHNS and CDR2 SASEGT. This CDR3 is CASSQDSGTFYGYTF. In DNA form, the CDR3 reads TGTGCCAGCAGCCAAGACAGTGGGACCTTCTATGGCTACACCTTC.

The chain employs TRBV20-1 and TRBJ2-1; 8 nucleotides line up with TRBD2. The germline CDR1 and CDR2 sequences are DFQATT and SNEGSKA (reference sequence). This CDR3 contains 19 residues. V shed 2 bases and J 1 base; nucleotides not matched to a gene: 16. The CDR3 DNA reads as TGCAGTGCTAGACCGTCCCCTTTGGCGGGAGGTATGTCCTACAATGAGCAGTTCTTC. It encodes CSARPSPLAGGMSYNEQFF.

This clonotype was seen repeatedly, ten times or more. The rearrangement links TRBV20-1 to TRBJ2-1; 8 nucleotides match TRBD1. Looked up from germline, CDR1 is DFQATT and CDR2 is SNEGSKA (reference sequence). CDR3 size: 18 residues. Germline trimming cut 7 bases from V and 3 bases from J; bases unmatched to any gene: 20. The CDR3 bases are TGCAGTGTCCCCCAGGACAGGGAAAGTGGTGGGCACTACAATGAGCAGTTCTTC. This codes for CSVPQDRESGGHYNEQFF.

This chain connects TRBV9 to TRBJ2-7; no clear D. The V gene lost 2 bases and the J gene lost 3 bases, with 15 bases spanning the gap. The CDR3 is 15 amino acids. Germline CDR1 is SGDLS and CDR2 is YYNGEE. DNA for the CDR3: TGTGCCAGCAGCGTCGGGCAGACCGTGGGCTACGAGCAGTACTTC. This translates into CASSVGQTVGYEQYF.

This clonotype was recorded a few times. With a much larger clone just one base away, this may be a read error. The V and J genes are TRBV7-9 and TRBJ2-7, with 11 bases aligning to TRBD1. This CDR3 region has 15 residues. The germline CDR1 and CDR2 sequences are SEHNR and FQNEAQ (reference sequence). V was pared by 4 bases and J by 10 bases, with 12 bases of the junction left unmatched. The CDR3 loop is CASSSTRDRGSNQYF. The CDR3 nucleotides read TGTGCCAGCAGCTCCACCCGGGACAGGGGGTCCAACCAGTACTTC.

This clonotype has ten or more counts. V gene TRBV5-1 combines with J gene TRBJ1-1, with TRBD1 as a possible D gene (5 bases). Germline CDR1 is SGHRS and CDR2 is YFSETQ. V lost 2 bases to trimming and J lost 1 base, with 12 bases between them. This CDR3 contains 15 residues. The CDR3 loop reads CASSFQGLTNTEAFF. The CDR3 DNA reads TGCGCCAGCAGCTTTCAGGGTTTGACGAACACTGAAGCTTTCTTT.

Many counts were recorded for this clonotype. The chain has TRBV5-1 and TRBJ1-2; TRBD1 agrees at 7 bases. Germline V gene sequence: CDR1 SGHRS, CDR2 YFSETQ. V trimming: 3 bases; J trimming: 0 bases; junction bases outside the gene matches: 8. This CDR3 contains 16 residues. The CDR3 coding sequence is TGCGCCAGCAGCTCCTCCGACAGGGTGTCTAACTATGGCTACACCTTC. Translated, it gives CASSSSDRVSNYGYTF.

CDR3 nucleotides: TGTGCCAGTATCCCTAGCGGGAGCACAGATACGCAGTATTTT. It encodes CASIPSGSTDTQYF. The chain is built from TRBV19 and TRBJ2-3; 8 nucleotides match TRBD2. The V gene end was trimmed by 7 bases and the J gene end by 0 bases; junction bases not matched to a gene: 3. The CDR3 length is 14 residues. Per germline, CDR1 LNHDA and CDR2 SQIVND (reference sequence).

This clonotype was seen ten or more times. The chain couples TRBV5-1 to TRBJ2-1; 9 bases line up with TRBD2. The CDR3 has 15 amino acids. The ends lost 0 bases at V and 4 bases at J; junction bases unmatched: 2. Germline values: CDR1 SGHRS, CDR2 YFSETQ. CDR3 loop: CASSLASGGYNEQFF. For the CDR3, the DNA is TGCGCCAGCAGCTTGGCCAGCGGGGGGTACAATGAGCAGTTCTTC. Variable domain in full (rest from reference TRBV5-1 and TRBJ2-1): KAGVTQTPRYLIKTRGQQVTLSCSPISGHRSVSWYQQTPGQGLQFLFEYFSETQRNKGNFPGRFSGRQFSNSRSEMNVSTLELGDSALYLCASSLASGGYNEQFFGPGTRLTVL.

In its sample, this clonotype was seen a few times. The V gene is TRBV6-1, the J gene TRBJ2-7; perhaps TRBD2 as D (6 bases). Germline V gives CDR1 MNHNS, CDR2 SASEGT. V was pared by 2 bases and J by 0 bases, with 17 bases between. CDR3 size: 17 residues. The chain's CDR3 is CASSEIAALMSSYEQYF. For the CDR3, the DNA is TGTGCCAGCAGTGAAATAGCGGCCCTCATGAGCTCCTACGAGCAGTACTTC.

This clonotype appeared many times. The CDR3 DNA reads TGTGCCAGCAGTTTAGTGGTCAGGGGCCTCTCCTACGAGCAGTACTTC. It translates to CASSLVVRGLSYEQYF. V is TRBV12-3 or TRBV12-4 and J is TRBJ2-7; the D gene is possibly TRBD1 (6 bases). Trimming removed 1 base from V and 0 bases from J, with 13 bases in between. CDR3 length: 16 residues.